The 16 T cell receptor beta chains below were found in one sample sequenced in a study of cytomegalovirus exposure and HLA in healthy donors. Use of 60 Vbeta and 13 Jbeta primers characterized the PCR. Profiling relied on immunoSEQ multiplex PCR, and the TCRdb table lists in-frame clones only, not all of them. The sample shows 160,000 or so clones, around four fifths of them seen only once. The sequenced material came from PBMCs. Receptors originate from a man younger than 35 in good health and CMV-seropositive.

The chain combines TRBV5-1 with TRBJ2-4; D perhaps matches TRBD2 (5 bases). CDR1 and CDR2 from the germline V gene are SGHRS and YFSETQ. This CDR3 has 12 amino acids. Between the trimmed V and J ends, which lost 8 bases and 6 bases, there was a span of 12 bases. CDR3 DNA: TGCGCCAGTGAGGGCTCGGGAAACATTCAGTACTTC. Amino acids: CASEGSGNIQYF.

A word on this clone: The junction does not match germline at one end; this may be a read error. The genes are TRBV7-7 and TRBJ2-5; 8 bases are shared with TRBD2. The V gene's germline CDR1 is SSHAT and CDR2 FNYEAQ (reference sequence). The length of the CDR3 is 18 residues. The CDR3, as DNA: TGTGCTAGCAGCTTAGAAGGAGCTCCAGCGGGGGCACAAGAGACCCAGTACTTC. Residues: CASSLEGAPAGAQETQYF.

The chain links TRBV2 to TRBJ1-1; 8 bases align to TRBD1. This CDR3 has 15 residues. The trim removed 6 bases at V and 4 bases at J, leaving 10 bases unmatched. Germline CDR1 reads SNHLY; CDR2 reads FYNNEI. The CDR3 reads CASSALQGAGTEAFF. The CDR3 region has the DNA TGTGCCAGCAGCGCTTTGCAGGGGGCCGGCACTGAAGCTTTCTTT.

The chain has TRBV28 and TRBJ2-3; tentatively, D is TRBD1 (5 bases). CDR1 is MDHEN and CDR2 is SYDVKM in the germline V gene. Trimming removed 4 bases at V and 9 bases at J, with 17 bases between. CDR3 length: 14 residues. CDR3 residues: CASSSTRQTKTQYF. The CDR3 nucleotides are TGTGCCAGCAGTTCTACTCGACAGACGAAGACGCAGTATTTT.

In the case of this clone: Without the conserved terminal phenylalanine or tryptophan, this CDR3 likely stems from a read error. The chain couples TRBV10-3 to TRBJ1-6; D might be TRBD1 (5 bases). The germline V and J ends were trimmed by 5 bases and 10 bases, with 15 bases remaining between them. The CDR3 is 14 amino acids. In germline, CDR1 is ENHRY, CDR2 SYGVKD. CDR3 loop: CAISSGRGDSPLHL. DNA of the CDR3: TGTGCCATCAGTTCGGGCCGGGGGGACTCACCCCTCCACCTT.

The V call is TRBV11-3, the J call TRBJ2-5; D is perhaps TRBD1 (6 bases). The CDR3 covers 15 residues. Germline values: CDR1 SGHNT, CDR2 YENEEA. V was shortened by 6 bases and J by 5 bases, with 19 bases between the two germline ends. The CDR3 region is CASRKKAGQRETQYF. Here the CDR3 DNA reads TGTGCCAGCAGGAAAAAAGCTGGACAGAGGGAGACCCAGTACTTC.

This clone has a handful of counts. The chain joins TRBV7-9 to TRBJ2-5, with 7 bases lining up with TRBD1. The J call may be mistaken, given a closer DNA end match to TRBJ2-7. CDR1 is SEHNR and CDR2 is FQNEAQ in the germline V gene (reference sequence). This CDR3 has 14 residues. In DNA, the CDR3 is TGTGCCAGCAGCTTCCGGGACAGCCCCTACGAGCAGTACTTC. This translates into CASSFRDSPYEQYF.

CDR3 DNA: TGTGCCAGCAGCTTGGGGAGGGGCTACTATGGCTACACCTTC. As protein: CASSLGRGYYGYTF. This sequence joins TRBV5-6 and TRBJ1-2; the D gene is possibly TRBD1 (5 bases). CDR1 is SGHDT and CDR2 is YYEEEE in the germline V gene. The V and J ends lost 0 bases and 3 bases respectively, with 9 bases between them. The CDR3 is 14 amino acids.

The chain joins TRBV27 to TRBJ1-1; D uncertain. Germline-derived CDR1 and CDR2 are MNHEY and SMNVEV (reference sequence). Trimming left V 0 bases short and J 5 bases short, with 7 bases between. The CDR3 has 13 residues. CDR3 amino acids: CASSLSYFTEAFF. Written as DNA, the CDR3 is TGTGCCAGCAGTTTATCGTACTTTACTGAAGCTTTCTTT.

The V gene is TRBV7-6, the J gene TRBJ1-2; D might be TRBD1 (6 bases). The CDR3 covers 15 residues. Trimming left V 3 bases short and J 5 bases short, with 16 bases between. Germline lookup yields CDR1 SGHVS and CDR2 FNYEAQ. This CDR3 reads CASSLEPGQKYGYTF. The CDR3 DNA is TGTGCCAGCAGCTTGGAGCCGGGACAAAAATATGGCTACACCTTC.

The chain links TRBV19 to TRBJ2-3; 12 bases are shared with TRBD2. Germline CDR1 LNHDA, CDR2 SQIVND (reference sequence). There are 16 residues in the CDR3. Trimming took 5 bases from V and 2 from J; bases not matched to a gene: 5. The CDR3 here is CASSPGLAGLTDTQYF. CDR3 nucleotide sequence: TGTGCCAGTAGTCCCGGACTAGCGGGACTCACAGATACGCAGTATTTT. The complete variable domain, with remaining parts taken from reference TRBV19 and TRBJ2-3, reads DGGITQSPKYLFRKEGQNVTLSCEQNLNHDAMYWYRQDPGQGLRLIYYSQIVNDFQKGDIAEGYSVSREKKESFPLTVTSAQKNPTAFYLCASSPGLAGLTDTQYFGPGTRLTVL.

This clone has more than one count but fewer than ten. The chain recombines TRBV6-1 with TRBJ1-2; 7 bases line up with TRBD1. In germline, CDR1 is MNHNS, CDR2 SASEGT. Trimming removed 6 bases from V and 4 bases from J; junction bases left unmatched: 11. This CDR3 has 15 amino acids. The CDR3 nucleotides are TGTGCCAGCAGGGGTGGGACAGCAACAGGCTATGGCTACACCTTC. Its translation: CASRGGTATGYGYTF.

V gene TRBV28 combines with J gene TRBJ1-2; TRBD1 matches 7 bases. V lost 8 bases, J lost 2 bases, and 8 bases stayed unmatched. Germline CDR1 is MDHEN and CDR2 is SYDVKM. This CDR3 has 14 amino acids. In nucleotides, the CDR3 is TGTGCCAGCGGATCTGACAGGGACAACTATGGCTACACCTTC. This translates into CASGSDRDNYGYTF.

The chain employs TRBV5-5 and TRBJ2-5; D is possibly TRBD1 (5 bases). This CDR3 is built from 14 residues. CDR1 is SGHKS and CDR2 is YYEKEE in the germline V gene (reference sequence). Deletions cut 2 bases from V and 4 bases from J, with 12 bases between. CDR3 nucleotides: TGTGCCAGCAGCTTTGGCACAGGCGGAGAGACCCAGTACTTC. Its protein product is CASSFGTGGETQYF.

The chain combines TRBV30 with TRBJ2-5; 7 positions agree with TRBD1. The DNA end is a closer match to TRBJ2-7, so the J assignment may be wrong. Per germline, CDR1 GTSNPN and CDR2 SVGIG (reference sequence). The CDR3 is 14 residues long. CDR3 loop: CAWDLQGTAYEQYF. The CDR3 nucleotides read TGTGCCTGGGATCTACAGGGGACGGCCTACGAGCAGTACTTC.

The J gene is TRBJ2-1, the V gene TRBV30; D possibly corresponds to TRBD1 (6 bases). The germline V gene encodes CDR1 GTSNPN and CDR2 SVGIG (reference sequence). This CDR3 contains 15 residues. Trimming cost V 4 bases and J 2 bases, with 15 bases left between them. DNA of the CDR3: TGTGCCTGGACAGGGGCCGATAAGACCTACAATGAGCAGTTCTTC. Its protein product is CAWTGADKTYNEQFF.